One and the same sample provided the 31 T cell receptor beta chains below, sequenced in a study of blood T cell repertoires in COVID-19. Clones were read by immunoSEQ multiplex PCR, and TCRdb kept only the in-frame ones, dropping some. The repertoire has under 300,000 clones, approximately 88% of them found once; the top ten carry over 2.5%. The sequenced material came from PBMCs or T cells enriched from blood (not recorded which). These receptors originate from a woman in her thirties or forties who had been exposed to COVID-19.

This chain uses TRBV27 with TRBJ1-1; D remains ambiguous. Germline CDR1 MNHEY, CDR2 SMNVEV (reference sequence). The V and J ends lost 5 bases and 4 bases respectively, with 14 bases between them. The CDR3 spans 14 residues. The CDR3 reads CASSGQDDGTEAFF. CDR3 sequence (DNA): TGTGCCAGCAGTGGCCAGGATGATGGCACTGAAGCTTTCTTT.

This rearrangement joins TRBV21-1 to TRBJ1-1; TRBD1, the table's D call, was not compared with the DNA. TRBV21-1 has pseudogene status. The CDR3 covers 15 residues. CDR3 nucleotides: TGTGCCAGCAGCAAATCATTGGGGCAGAACACTGAAGCTTTCTTT. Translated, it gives CASSKSLGQNTEAFF.

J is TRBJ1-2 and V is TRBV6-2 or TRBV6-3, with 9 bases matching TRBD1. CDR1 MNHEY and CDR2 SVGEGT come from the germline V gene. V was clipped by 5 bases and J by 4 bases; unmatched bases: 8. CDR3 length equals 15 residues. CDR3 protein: CASSTTGQGSYGYTF. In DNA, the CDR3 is TGTGCCAGCAGTACCACGGGACAGGGATCCTATGGCTACACCTTC.

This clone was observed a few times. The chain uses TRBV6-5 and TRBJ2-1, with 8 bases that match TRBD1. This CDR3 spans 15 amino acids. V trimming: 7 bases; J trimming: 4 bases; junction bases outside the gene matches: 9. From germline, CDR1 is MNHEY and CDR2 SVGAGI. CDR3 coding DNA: TGTGCCAGCACCCTGGGACAGGCTAGTTACAATGAGCAGTTCTTC. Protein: CASTLGQASYNEQFF.

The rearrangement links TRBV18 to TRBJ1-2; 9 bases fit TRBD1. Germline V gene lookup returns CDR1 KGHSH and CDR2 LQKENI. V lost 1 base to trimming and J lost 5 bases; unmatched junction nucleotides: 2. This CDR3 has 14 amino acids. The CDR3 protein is CASSPQGQGYGYTF. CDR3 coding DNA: TGTGCCAGCTCACCACAGGGACAGGGATATGGCTACACCTTC.

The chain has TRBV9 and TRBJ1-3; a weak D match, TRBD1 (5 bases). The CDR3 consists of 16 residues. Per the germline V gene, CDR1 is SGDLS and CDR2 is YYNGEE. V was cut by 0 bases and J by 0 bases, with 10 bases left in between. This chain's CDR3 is CASSVDQGISGNTIYF. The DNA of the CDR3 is TGTGCCAGCAGCGTAGATCAGGGAATCTCTGGAAACACCATATATTTT.

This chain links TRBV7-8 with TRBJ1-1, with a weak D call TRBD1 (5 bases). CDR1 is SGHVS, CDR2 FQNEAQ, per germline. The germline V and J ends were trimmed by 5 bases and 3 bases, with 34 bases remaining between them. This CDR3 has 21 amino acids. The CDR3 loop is CASSITLPFFGQGRSDTEAFF. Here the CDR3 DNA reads TGTGCCAGCAGCATTACCCTCCCGTTTTTTGGGCAGGGAAGGTCGGACACTGAAGCTTTCTTT.

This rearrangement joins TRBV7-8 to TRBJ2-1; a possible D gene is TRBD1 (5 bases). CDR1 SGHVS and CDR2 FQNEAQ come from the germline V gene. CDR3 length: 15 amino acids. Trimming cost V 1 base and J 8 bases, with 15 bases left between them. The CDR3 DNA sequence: TGTGCCAGCAGCTTAGGGGCAGGGATATTCGATGAGCAGTTCTTC. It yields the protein CASSLGAGIFDEQFF.

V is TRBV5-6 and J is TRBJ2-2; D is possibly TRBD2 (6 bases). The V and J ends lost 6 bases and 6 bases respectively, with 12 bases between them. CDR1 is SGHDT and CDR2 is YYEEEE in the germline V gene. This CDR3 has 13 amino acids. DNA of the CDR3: TGTGCCAGCAACACGTGGGGGGCCGGGGAGCTGTTTTTT. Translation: CASNTWGAGELFF.

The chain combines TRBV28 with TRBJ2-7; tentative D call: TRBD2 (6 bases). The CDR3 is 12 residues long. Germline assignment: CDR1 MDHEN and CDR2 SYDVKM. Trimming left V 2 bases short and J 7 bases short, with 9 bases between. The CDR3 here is CASSLPGREQYF. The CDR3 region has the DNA TGTGCCAGCAGTTTACCAGGGAGGGAGCAGTACTTC.

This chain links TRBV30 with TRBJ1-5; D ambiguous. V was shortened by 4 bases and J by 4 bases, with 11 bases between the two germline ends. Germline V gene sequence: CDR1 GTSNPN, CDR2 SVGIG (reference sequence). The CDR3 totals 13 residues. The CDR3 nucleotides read TGTGCCTGGAACAACGGGGAAAATCAGCCCCAGCATTTT. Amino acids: CAWNNGENQPQHF.

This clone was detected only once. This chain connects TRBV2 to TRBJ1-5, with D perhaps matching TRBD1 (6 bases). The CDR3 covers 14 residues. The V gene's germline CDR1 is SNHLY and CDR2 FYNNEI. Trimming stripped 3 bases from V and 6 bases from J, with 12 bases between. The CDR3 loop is CASSDLGAGQPQHF. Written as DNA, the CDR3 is TGTGCCAGCAGTGATCTGGGGGCTGGTCAGCCCCAGCATTTT.

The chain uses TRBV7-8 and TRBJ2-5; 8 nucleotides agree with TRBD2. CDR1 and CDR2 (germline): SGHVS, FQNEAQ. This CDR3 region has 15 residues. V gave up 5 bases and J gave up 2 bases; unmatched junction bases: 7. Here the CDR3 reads CASSLRGGLQETQYF. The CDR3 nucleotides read TGTGCCAGCAGCCTTCGGGGGGGCCTTCAAGAGACCCAGTACTTC.

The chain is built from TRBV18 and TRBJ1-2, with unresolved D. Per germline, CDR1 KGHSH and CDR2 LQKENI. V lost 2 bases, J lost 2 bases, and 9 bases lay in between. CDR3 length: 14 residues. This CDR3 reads CASSPVNRNYGYTF. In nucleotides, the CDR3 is TGTGCCAGCTCACCAGTCAACAGAAACTATGGCTACACCTTC.

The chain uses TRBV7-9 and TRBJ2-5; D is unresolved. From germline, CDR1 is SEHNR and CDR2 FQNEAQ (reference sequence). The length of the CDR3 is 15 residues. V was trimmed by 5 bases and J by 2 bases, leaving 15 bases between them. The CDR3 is CASSIGMALQETQYF. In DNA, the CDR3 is TGTGCCAGCAGCATTGGTATGGCACTACAAGAGACCCAGTACTTC.

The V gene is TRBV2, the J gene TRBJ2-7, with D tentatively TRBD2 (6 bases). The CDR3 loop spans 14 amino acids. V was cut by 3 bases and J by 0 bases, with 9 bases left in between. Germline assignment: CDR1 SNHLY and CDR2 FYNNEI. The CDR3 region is CASSESGPSYEQYF. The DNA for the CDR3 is TGTGCCAGCAGTGAGAGCGGGCCCTCCTACGAGCAGTACTTC.

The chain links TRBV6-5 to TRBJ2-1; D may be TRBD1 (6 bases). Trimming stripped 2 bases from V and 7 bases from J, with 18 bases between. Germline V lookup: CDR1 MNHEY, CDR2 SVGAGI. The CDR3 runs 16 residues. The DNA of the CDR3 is TGTGCCAGCAGTTACGGTGGCAGGGGAATCCTAAATGAGCAGTTCTTC. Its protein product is CASSYGGRGILNEQFF.

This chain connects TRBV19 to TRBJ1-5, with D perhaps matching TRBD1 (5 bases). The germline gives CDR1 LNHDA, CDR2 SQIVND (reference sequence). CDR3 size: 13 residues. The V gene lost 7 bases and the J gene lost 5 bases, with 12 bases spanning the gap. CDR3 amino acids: CASNRGIDQPQHF. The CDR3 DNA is TGTGCCAGTAATCGGGGGATCGATCAGCCCCAGCATTTT.

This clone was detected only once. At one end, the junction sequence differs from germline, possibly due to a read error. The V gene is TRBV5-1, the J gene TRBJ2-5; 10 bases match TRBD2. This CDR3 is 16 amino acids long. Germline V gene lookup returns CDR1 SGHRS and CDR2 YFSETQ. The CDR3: CASSLALAGFQETQYF. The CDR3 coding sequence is TGTGCCAGCAGCTTGGCACTAGCGGGATTCCAAGAGACCCAGTACTTC.

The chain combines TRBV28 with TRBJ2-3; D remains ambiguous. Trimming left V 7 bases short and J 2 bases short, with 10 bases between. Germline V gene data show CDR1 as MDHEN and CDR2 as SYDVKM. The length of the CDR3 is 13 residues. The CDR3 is CASTQENTDTQYF. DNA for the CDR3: TGTGCCAGCACTCAGGAAAACACAGATACGCAGTATTTT.

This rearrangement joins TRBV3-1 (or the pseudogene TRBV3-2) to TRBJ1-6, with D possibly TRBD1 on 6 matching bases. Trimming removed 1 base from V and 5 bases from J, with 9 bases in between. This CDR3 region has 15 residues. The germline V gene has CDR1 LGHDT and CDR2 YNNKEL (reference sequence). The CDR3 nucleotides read TGTGCCAGCAGCCAAGGGTCAGGGGATAATTCACCCCTCCACTTT. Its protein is CASSQGSGDNSPLHF.

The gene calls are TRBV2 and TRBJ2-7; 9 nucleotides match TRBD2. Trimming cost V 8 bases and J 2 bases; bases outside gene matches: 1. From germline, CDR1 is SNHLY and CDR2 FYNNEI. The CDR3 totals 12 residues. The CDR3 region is CASRGGAYEQYF. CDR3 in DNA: TGTGCCAGCCGCGGGGGGGCCTACGAGCAGTACTTC. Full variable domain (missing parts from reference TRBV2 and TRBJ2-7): EPEVTQTPSHQVTQMGQEVILRCVPISNHLYFYWYRQILGQKVEFLVSFYNNEISEKSEIFDDQFSVERPDGSNFTLKIRSTKLEDSAMYFCASRGGAYEQYFGPGTRLTVT.

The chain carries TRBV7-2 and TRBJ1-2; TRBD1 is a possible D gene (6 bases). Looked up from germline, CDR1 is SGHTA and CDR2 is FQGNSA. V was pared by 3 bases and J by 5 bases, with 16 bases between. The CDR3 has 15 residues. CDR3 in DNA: TGTGCCAGCAGCTTTAGCGTAGGACAGCAATATGGCTACACCTTC. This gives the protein CASSFSVGQQYGYTF.

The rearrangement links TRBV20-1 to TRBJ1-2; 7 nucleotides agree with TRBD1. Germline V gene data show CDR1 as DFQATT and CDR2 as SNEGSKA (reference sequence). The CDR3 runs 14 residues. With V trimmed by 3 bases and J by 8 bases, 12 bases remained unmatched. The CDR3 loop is CSASLPGGLGGYTF. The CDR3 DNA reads TGCAGTGCTAGTCTCCCAGGGGGATTGGGAGGCTACACCTTC.

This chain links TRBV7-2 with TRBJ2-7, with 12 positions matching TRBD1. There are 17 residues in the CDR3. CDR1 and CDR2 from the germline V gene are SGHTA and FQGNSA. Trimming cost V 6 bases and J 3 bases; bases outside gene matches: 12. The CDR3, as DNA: TGTGCCAGCAGACCCGATGGGACAGGGGGCGGAAACTACGAGCAGTACTTC. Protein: CASRPDGTGGGNYEQYF.

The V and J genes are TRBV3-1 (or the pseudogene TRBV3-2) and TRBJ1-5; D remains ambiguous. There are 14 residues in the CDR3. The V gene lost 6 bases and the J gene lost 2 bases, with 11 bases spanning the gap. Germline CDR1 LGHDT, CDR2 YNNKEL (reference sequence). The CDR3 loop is CASSSRVGNQPQHF. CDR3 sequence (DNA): TGTGCCAGCAGTTCCCGGGTGGGCAATCAGCCCCAGCATTTT.

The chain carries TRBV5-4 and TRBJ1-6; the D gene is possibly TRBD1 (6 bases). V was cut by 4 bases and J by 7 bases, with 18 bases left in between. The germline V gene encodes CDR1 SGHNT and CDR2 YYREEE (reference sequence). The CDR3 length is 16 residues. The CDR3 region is CASSLPGATGNSPLHF. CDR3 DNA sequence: TGTGCCAGCAGCCTACCAGGGGCTACGGGGAATTCACCCCTCCACTTT.

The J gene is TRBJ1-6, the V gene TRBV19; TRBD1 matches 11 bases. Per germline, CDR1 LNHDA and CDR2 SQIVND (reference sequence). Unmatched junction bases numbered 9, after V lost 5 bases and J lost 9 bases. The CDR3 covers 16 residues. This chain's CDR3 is CASSSTTGTGGSPLHF. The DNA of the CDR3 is TGTGCCAGTAGTTCCACCACCGGGACAGGGGGTTCACCCCTCCACTTT.

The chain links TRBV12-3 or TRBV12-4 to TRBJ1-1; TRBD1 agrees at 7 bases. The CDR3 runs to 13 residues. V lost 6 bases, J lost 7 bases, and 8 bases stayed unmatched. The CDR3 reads CASRPNRGGEAFF. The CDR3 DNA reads TGTGCCAGCAGGCCTAACAGGGGTGGTGAAGCTTTCTTT.

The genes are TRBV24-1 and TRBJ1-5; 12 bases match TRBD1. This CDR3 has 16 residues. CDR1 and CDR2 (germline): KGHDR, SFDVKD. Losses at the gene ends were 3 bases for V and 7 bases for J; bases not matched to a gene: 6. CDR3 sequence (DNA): TGTGCCACCAGTGATACCGGGACAGGGGGCGGGCAGCCCCAGCATTTT. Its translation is CATSDTGTGGGQPQHF.

CDR3 sequence (DNA): TGTGCCAGCAGCTTAATAGGGGACTCAAGCACAGATACGCAGTATTTT. Encoded protein: CASSLIGDSSTDTQYF. The chain combines TRBV7-3 with TRBJ2-3; possibly TRBD2 for D (6 bases). CDR3 length equals 16 residues. Germline V gene lookup returns CDR1 SGHTA and CDR2 FQGTGA. Deletions cut 1 base from V and 0 bases from J, with 11 bases between.